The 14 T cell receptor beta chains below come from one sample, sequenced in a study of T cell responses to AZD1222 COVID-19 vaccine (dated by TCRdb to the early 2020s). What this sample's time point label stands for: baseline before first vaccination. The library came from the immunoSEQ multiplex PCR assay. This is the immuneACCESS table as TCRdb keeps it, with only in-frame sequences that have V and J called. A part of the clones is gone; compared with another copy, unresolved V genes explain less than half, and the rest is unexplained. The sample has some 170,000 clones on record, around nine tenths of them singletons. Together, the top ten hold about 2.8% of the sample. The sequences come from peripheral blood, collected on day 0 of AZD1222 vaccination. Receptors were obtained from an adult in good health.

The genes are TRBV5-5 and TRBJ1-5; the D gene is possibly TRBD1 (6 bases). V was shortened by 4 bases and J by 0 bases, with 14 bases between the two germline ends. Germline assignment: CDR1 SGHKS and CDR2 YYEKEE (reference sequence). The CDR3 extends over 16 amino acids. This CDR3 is CASSPLAGASNQPQHF. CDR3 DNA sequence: TGTGCCAGCAGCCCGTTAGCGGGGGCTAGCAATCAGCCCCAGCATTTT.

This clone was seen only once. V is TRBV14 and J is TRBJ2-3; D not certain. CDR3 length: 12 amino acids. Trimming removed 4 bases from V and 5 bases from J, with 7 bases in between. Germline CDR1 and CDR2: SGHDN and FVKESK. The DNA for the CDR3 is TGTGCCAGCAGCCGAGAGATAGATACGCAGTATTTT. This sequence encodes CASSREIDTQYF.

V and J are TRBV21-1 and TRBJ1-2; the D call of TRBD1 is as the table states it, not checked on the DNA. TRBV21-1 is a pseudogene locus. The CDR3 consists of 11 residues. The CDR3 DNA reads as TGTGCCAGCACAAGGACAGGAGGCTACACCTTC. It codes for CASTRTGGYTF.

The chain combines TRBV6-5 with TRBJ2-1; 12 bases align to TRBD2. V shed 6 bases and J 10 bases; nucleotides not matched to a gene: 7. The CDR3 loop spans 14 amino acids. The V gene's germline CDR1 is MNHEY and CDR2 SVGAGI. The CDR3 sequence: CASRSPGLAGEQFF. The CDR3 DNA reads TGTGCCAGCAGGAGCCCCGGACTAGCGGGGGAGCAGTTCTTC.

The CDR3 spells CASSEKAGQPSYNEQFF. In DNA form, the CDR3 reads TGTGCCAGCAGTGAAAAGGCGGGTCAACCTTCCTACAATGAGCAGTTCTTC. V gene TRBV6-1 combines with J gene TRBJ2-1; D possibly corresponds to TRBD2 (5 bases). This CDR3 region has 17 residues. V was clipped by 2 bases and J by 1 base, with 15 bases between them. CDR1 and CDR2 from the germline V gene are MNHNS and SASEGT.

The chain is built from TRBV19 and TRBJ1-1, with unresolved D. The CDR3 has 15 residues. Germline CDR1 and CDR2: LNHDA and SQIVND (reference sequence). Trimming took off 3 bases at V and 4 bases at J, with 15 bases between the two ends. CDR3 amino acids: CASSIGPGGGTEAFF. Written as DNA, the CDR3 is TGTGCCAGTAGTATCGGGCCAGGAGGAGGCACTGAAGCTTTCTTT.

The CDR3 DNA reads as TGCGCCAGCAGCCCACCCTCAATACCGGGACGGACGTACGAGCAGTACTTC. Its translation: CASSPPSIPGRTYEQYF. The gene calls are TRBV10-1 and TRBJ2-7; D could derive from TRBD1 or TRBD2 (5 bases each). Trimming took off 6 bases at V and 4 bases at J, with 25 bases between the two ends. CDR3 length: 17 residues. Germline V gene data show CDR1 as WNHNN and CDR2 as SYGVQD (reference sequence).

CDR3 loop: CSVLTGIGLNTEAFF. DNA for the CDR3: TGCAGCGTCCTCACAGGGATTGGGCTGAACACTGAAGCTTTCTTT. This chain joins TRBV29-1 and TRBJ1-1, with D maybe TRBD1 (6 bases). Per the germline V gene, CDR1 is SQVTM and CDR2 is ANQGSEA. V lost 6 bases and J lost 0, with 17 bases in between. This CDR3 region has 15 residues.

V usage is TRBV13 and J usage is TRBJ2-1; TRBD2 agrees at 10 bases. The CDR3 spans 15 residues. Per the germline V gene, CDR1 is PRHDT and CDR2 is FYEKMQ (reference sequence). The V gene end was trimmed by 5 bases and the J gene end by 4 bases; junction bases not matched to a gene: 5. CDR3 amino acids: CASSPGTSDYNEQFF. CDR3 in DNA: TGTGCCAGCAGCCCGGGGACTAGCGATTACAATGAGCAGTTCTTC.

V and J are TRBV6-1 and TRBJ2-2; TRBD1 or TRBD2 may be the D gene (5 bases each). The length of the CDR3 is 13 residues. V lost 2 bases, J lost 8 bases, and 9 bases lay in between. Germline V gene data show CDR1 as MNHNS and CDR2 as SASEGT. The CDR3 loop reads CASSERGVGELFF. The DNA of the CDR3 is TGTGCCAGCAGTGAACGAGGGGTGGGGGAGCTGTTTTTT.

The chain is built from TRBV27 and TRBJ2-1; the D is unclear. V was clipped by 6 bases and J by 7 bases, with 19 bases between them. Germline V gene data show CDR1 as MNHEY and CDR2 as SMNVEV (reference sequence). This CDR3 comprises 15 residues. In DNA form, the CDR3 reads TGTGCCAGCAGCCTTTTCGGCCCAGTGGGAAATGAGCAGTTCTTC. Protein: CASSLFGPVGNEQFF.

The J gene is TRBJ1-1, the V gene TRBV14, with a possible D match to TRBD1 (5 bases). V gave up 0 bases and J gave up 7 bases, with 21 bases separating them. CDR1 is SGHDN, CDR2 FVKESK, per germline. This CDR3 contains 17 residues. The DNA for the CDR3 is TGTGCCAGCAGCCAAGATCAGACAGCCGTGATGTCTCGTGAAGCTTTCTTT. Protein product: CASSQDQTAVMSREAFF.

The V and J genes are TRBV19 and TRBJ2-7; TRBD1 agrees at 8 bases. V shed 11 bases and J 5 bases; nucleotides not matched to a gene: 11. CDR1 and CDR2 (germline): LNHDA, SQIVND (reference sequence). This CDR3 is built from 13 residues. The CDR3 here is CAGLTGVNNEQYF. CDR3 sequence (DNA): TGTGCCGGCCTGACAGGGGTGAATAACGAGCAGTACTTC.

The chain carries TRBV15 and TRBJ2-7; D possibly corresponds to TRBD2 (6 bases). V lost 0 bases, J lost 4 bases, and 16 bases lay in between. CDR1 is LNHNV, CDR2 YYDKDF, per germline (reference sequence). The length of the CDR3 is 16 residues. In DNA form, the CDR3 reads TGTGCCACCAGCAGAGATTACCAGGGAGGATCGTACGAGCAGTACTTC. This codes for CATSRDYQGGSYEQYF.